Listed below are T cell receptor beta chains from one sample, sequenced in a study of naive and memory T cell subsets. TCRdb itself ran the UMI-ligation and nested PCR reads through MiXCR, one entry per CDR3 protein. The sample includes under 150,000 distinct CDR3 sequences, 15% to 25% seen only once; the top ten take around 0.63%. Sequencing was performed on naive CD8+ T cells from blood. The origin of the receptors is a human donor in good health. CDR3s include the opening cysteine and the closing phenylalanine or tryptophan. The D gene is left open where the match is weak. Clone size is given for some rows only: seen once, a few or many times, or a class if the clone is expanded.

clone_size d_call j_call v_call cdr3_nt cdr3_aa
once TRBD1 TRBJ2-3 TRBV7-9 TGTGCCAGCAGCTTAGCATCAGGCGGACAGGGAGCAGATACGCAGTATTTT CASSLASGGQGADTQYF
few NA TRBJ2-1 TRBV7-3 TGTGCCAGCAGCTTCCAAGGCAATGAGCAGTTCTTC CASSFQGNEQFF
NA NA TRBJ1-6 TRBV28 TGTGCCACTCGGGCCAATTCACCCCTCCACTTT CATRANSPLHF
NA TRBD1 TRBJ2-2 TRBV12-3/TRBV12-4 TGTGCCAGAACGCCTCCGGGCCCGGGACAGGGTAACGCGAACACCGGGGAGCTGTTTTTT CARTPPGPGQGNANTGELFF
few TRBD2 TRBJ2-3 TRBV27 TGTGCCAGCAGTTTGGTTAGCGGGAATAGGGCAGATACGCAGTATTTT CASSLVSGNRADTQYF
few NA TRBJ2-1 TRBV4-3 TGCGCCAGCAGCACGTCAGGGGCCATTCTCAGGAATGAGCAGTTCTTC CASSTSGAILRNEQFF
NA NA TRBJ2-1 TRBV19 TGTGCCAGTAGTATAGTCCCGGGGGTCCGCAATGAGCAGTTCTTC CASSIVPGVRNEQFF
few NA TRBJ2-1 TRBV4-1 TGCGCCAGCAGCCAAGTATGGGGGAGAGTATCCTACAATGAGCAGTTCTTC CASSQVWGRVSYNEQFF
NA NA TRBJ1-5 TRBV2 TGTGCCAGCAGTGTAGGTCAGCCCCAGCATTTT CASSVGQPQHF
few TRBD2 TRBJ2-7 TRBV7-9 TGTGCCAGCAGCTTAAGGGGACTAGCGTCCCACGAGCAGTACTTC CASSLRGLASHEQYF
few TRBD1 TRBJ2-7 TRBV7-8 TGTGCCAGCAGCTCTCCCGGGACAGAAATAGGGCACGAGCAGTACTTC CASSSPGTEIGHEQYF
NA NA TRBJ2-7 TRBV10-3 TGTGCCATTATGACAGCTACGACGGGGCAGTACTTC CAIMTATTGQYF
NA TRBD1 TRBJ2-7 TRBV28 TGTGCCAGCAGTTCGAGGACAGGGTCCTACGAGCAGTACTTC CASSSRTGSYEQYF
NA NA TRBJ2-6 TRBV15 TGTGCCACCAGCAGAGATTGGATCGGGACGGGCAGCCAAAACATATCTGGGGCCAACGTCCTGACTTTC CATSRDWIGTGSQNISGANVLTF
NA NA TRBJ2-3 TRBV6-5 TGTGCCAGCAGCCCTCTGACCAGCACAGATACGCAGTATTTT CASSPLTSTDTQYF